This TCR beta chain was identified in a study of shared clonotypes between healthy human individuals. The wider study: Contributing individuals were a couple of females and a few males aged 18 to 49. Each donor contributed plates that comprised three CD4 naive, three CD4 memory, two CD8 naive and one CD8 memory. Study outcomes and limitations: The study's rarefaction showed incomplete sorted-subset sequencing despite large depth.

This CDR3 is built from 19 residues. Germline V lookup: CDR1 SSHAT, CDR2 FNYEAQ (reference sequence). With V trimmed by 2 bases and J by 5 bases, 14 bases remained unmatched. Data came from immunoSEQ multiplex PCR; TCRdb stores just in-frame clones and leaves some out. The table has 550,000 to 850,000 clones, roughly 70% seen once. Points on this clone: The antigen is unknown.

The sample consisted of memory CD4+ T cells sorted from blood. Documented subset: CD45RA-negative fraction. The V gene is TRBV7-7, the J gene TRBJ2-1; 11 bases align to TRBD1. The origin of this receptor is a woman between 25 and 40 years old in good health. The CDR3 nucleotides read TGTGCCAGCAGCTTATTCTCCCCACGGGACAGGGGGGTCCACAATGAGCAGTTCTTC. Encoded protein: CASSLFSPRDRGVHNEQFF.